This entry is about one TCR beta chain. Its antigen is undetermined. Unique molecular identifiers were incorporated when the TCRbeta library was constructed. MiXCR, run by TCRdb on the PCR reads, gives a single entry per CDR3 protein. The sample has approximately 1,000,000 distinct CDR3 sequences; about 29% are singletons. The data are from a study of T-cell reconstitution after alpha-beta-depleted transplantation in children. Study results and caveats: Surviving recipient T cells and thymic progenitors produced the high day-60 TCRbeta diversity seen in some patients. T-cell counts and diversity were attributed mostly to newly produced T cells one year after transplant. About two months after transplant, alpha-beta T cells reportedly came from several hundred expanded graft clones.

The V gene end was trimmed by 0 bases and the J gene end by 4 bases; junction bases not matched to a gene: 12. Per the germline V gene, CDR1 is DFQATT and CDR2 is SNEGSKA (reference sequence). The length of the CDR3 is 18 residues. The source material was PBMCs, mostly from graft donor cells, sampled 360 days after TCRalphabeta/CD19-depleted stem cell transplant. The rearrangement links TRBV20-1 to TRBJ2-2; 9 positions agree with TRBD2. This TCR was sampled from a boy younger than two who had a stem cell transplant for SCID, so the T cells may come from the graft donor. Here the CDR3 DNA reads TGCAGTGCTAGAGATCAAGGGAGCGGGGGGCCCAGCACCGGGGAGCTGTTTTTT. Translation gives CSARDQGSGGPSTGELFF.